This T cell receptor beta chain was documented in a study of beta chain features in type 1 diabetes. TCRB transcripts that were expressed got sequenced, as all of the isolated RNA had been reverse transcribed. TCRdb's table, derived via immunoSEQ multiplex PCR, lists solely in-frame clones and lacks some. Of 95,000 to 110,000 clones in the sample, 28% were seen once. The CDR3 has 14 residues. Germline loops: CDR1 MNHEY, CDR2 SMNVEV (reference sequence). J lost 2 bases, V lost 5 bases, and 3 bases had no gene match. Study conclusions and caveats: For Type 1 diabetes patients, all four CD4+ subsets carried TCRB CDR3s that were moderately but significantly shorter.

This clone was detected a few times. As yet, its antigen is unknown. Sample: central memory CD4+ T cells from blood. The receptor was derived from a woman aged 18-35 years with type 1 diabetes. The gene calls are TRBV27 and TRBJ1-2; 9 nucleotides align to TRBD1. In nucleotides, the CDR3 is TGTGCCAGCAGTACCGACAGGGGGAACTATGGCTACACCTTC. Amino acids: CASSTDRGNYGYTF.